Sequencing of this TCR beta chain was carried out in a study of shared clonotypes between healthy human individuals. Findings and limits, study-wide: Generally, estimated richness proved larger in naive subsets than it did in memory subsets.

V lost 2 bases and J 6 bases, leaving 15 bases between the germline ends. Germline CDR1 reads SGDLS; CDR2 reads YYNGEE. CDR3 length equals 14 residues. Sequenced by immunoSEQ multiplex PCR; TCRdb stores in-frame clones only, minus some. The profile covers about 2.2 million clones, with about 94% appearing a single time and more than 1.5% taken by the ten largest. Concerning this clone itself: Its antigen is unknown.

Only CD45RO-negative cells positively selected for CCR7 counted as naive CD8 cells, so terminally differentiated effector memory CD45RA+ cells were excluded. This TCR derives from a man aged 18 to 29 in good health. Some clones in this sample may be carry-over from other donors' samples. The chain combines TRBV9 with TRBJ2-7; D is unresolved. The material sequenced was naive CD8+ T cells from PBMCs. This CDR3 is CASSVGGSTAEQYF. The CDR3 nucleotides are TGTGCCAGCAGCGTTGGCGGTTCGACCGCCGAGCAGTACTTC.